Each of the 25 T cell receptor beta chains below was sequenced from the same sample in a study of T cells in Graves' hyperthyroidism and ophthalmopathy. What was amplified from RNA transcripts were TCR beta CDR3 regions. TCR CDR3 underwent first-round RT-PCR with the HTBI primer set. TCRdb used MiXCR to reprocess the multiplex PCR reads, holding one entry per CDR3 protein. The sample holds about 640,000 distinct CDR3 sequences, roughly 15% seen once. The specimen sequenced was blood. Source of these receptors: a woman aged 45-65 years with Graves' ophthalmopathy.

The rearrangement links TRBV20-1 to TRBJ2-1; D gene uncertain. V lost 3 bases, J lost 12 bases, and 12 bases lay in between. The CDR3 has 11 residues. Germline assignment: CDR1 DFQATT and CDR2 SNEGSKA (reference sequence). CDR3 nucleotide sequence: TGCAGTGCTAGTAATATAGAATTGCAGTTCTTC. Protein sequence: CSASNIELQFF.

At least ten counts were recorded for this clonotype. The gene calls are TRBV20-1 and TRBJ2-3, with 11 bases aligning to TRBD2. Trimming at V came to 3 bases and at J to 4 bases, leaving 6 bases not matched to a gene. From germline, CDR1 is DFQATT and CDR2 SNEGSKA (reference sequence). The CDR3 contains 15 residues. CDR3 in DNA: TGCAGTGCTAGCCAACTAGCGGGAGTCCCAGATACGCAGTATTTT. It yields the protein CSASQLAGVPDTQYF.

The chain links TRBV15 to TRBJ2-7; TRBD1 matches 12 bases. The V segment lost 5 bases and the J segment 4 bases; nucleotides outside the gene matches: 12. Germline CDR1 and CDR2: LNHNV and YYDKDF (reference sequence). The CDR3 runs to 17 residues. The CDR3 coding sequence is TGTGCCACCAGCGCCTCCTTACCGGGACAGGGGGCTTACGAGCAGTACTTC. It translates to CATSASLPGQGAYEQYF.

This clonotype was recorded at least ten times. CDR3 region: CASSRGLATGELFF. The DNA of the CDR3 is TGTGCCAGCAGCCGAGGACTAGCGACCGGGGAGCTGTTTTTT. V usage is TRBV28 and J usage is TRBJ2-2; TRBD2 aligns across 9 bases. With V trimmed by 6 bases and J by 5 bases, 4 bases remained unmatched. CDR1 is MDHEN and CDR2 is SYDVKM in the germline V gene. The CDR3 runs 14 residues.

This clonotype was detected a few times. The V gene is TRBV4-2, the J gene TRBJ1-1; 9 nucleotides align to TRBD1. Per germline, CDR1 LGHNA and CDR2 YNFKEQ. The CDR3 length is 15 residues. V trimming: 2 bases; J trimming: 5 bases; junction bases outside the gene matches: 6. The CDR3 nucleotides are TGTGCCAGCAGCCAATACAGGGGGCAAAAGACTGAAGCTTTCTTT. This translates into CASSQYRGQKTEAFF.

This clonotype was detected ten times or more. This rearrangement joins TRBV28 to TRBJ2-3, with no clear D. V was pared by 2 bases and J by 1 base, with 7 bases between. Germline V CDR1 and CDR2: MDHEN, SYDVKM. This CDR3 contains 14 residues. The CDR3 DNA follows: TGTGCCAGCAGTTTAGGTGGCGGCACAGATACGCAGTATTTT. This encodes CASSLGGGTDTQYF.

This clonotype was counted many times. The CDR3 protein is CAWRAVSSYEQYF. Written as DNA, the CDR3 is TGTGCCTGGAGAGCTGTTTCCTCCTACGAGCAGTACTTC. The chain links TRBV30 to TRBJ2-7; no clear D gene. CDR1 and CDR2 (germline): GTSNPN, SVGIG (reference sequence). The length of the CDR3 is 13 residues. The V and J ends lost 3 bases and 0 bases respectively, with 9 bases between them.

This clonotype was seen a single time. The junction departs from the called germline gene at one end, perhaps through a read error. This chain connects TRBV11-2 to TRBJ1-1, with D unresolved. This CDR3 is built from 13 residues. Germline V gene sequence: CDR1 SGHAT, CDR2 FQNNGV. DNA of the CDR3: TGTGCCGGCAGCTTATCCCGTAGTCAGGAAGCTTTCTTT. It is translated as CAGSLSRSQEAFF.

The sample holds a few counts of this clonotype. This rearrangement joins TRBV6-5 to TRBJ2-1; D is possibly TRBD1 or TRBD2 (5 bases each). Trimming pared 2 bases from V and 5 bases from J, leaving 10 bases between. Germline CDR1 reads MNHEY; CDR2 reads SVGAGI. The CDR3 extends over 14 amino acids. The CDR3 protein is CASSYILGDNEQFF. CDR3 DNA sequence: TGTGCCAGCAGTTACATCCTGGGGGACAATGAGCAGTTCTTC.

This clonotype was observed a handful of times. CDR3 amino acids: CASSDPGTLLNNEQFF. Written as DNA, the CDR3 is TGTGCCAGCAGTGATCCCGGGACCCTCCTAAACAATGAGCAGTTCTTC. The chain recombines TRBV25-1 with TRBJ2-1; TRBD1 or TRBD2 may be the D gene (5 bases each). The CDR3 is 16 amino acids. V was clipped by 3 bases and J by 5 bases, with 17 bases between them. The germline CDR1 and CDR2 sequences are MGHDK and SYGVNS.

The V call is TRBV6-6, the J call TRBJ1-1; D call uncertain. The germline V and J ends were trimmed by 2 bases and 4 bases, with 8 bases remaining between them. The CDR3 extends over 13 amino acids. CDR1 and CDR2 from the germline V gene are MNHNY and SVGAGI (reference sequence). CDR3 in DNA: TGTGCCAGCAGTTACGGTACGACCACTGAAGCTTTCTTT. This sequence encodes CASSYGTTTEAFF.

This clonotype showed up many times. V gene TRBV28 combines with J gene TRBJ2-7; tentative D call: TRBD2 (5 bases). Germline V gene data show CDR1 as MDHEN and CDR2 as SYDVKM. The germline V and J ends were trimmed by 5 bases and 4 bases, with 15 bases remaining between them. The CDR3 is 14 residues long. The CDR3 loop reads CASSPRPVAYEQYF. The CDR3 region has the DNA TGTGCCAGCAGTCCCCGGCCAGTAGCGTACGAGCAGTACTTC.

This clonotype was recorded once. The chain links TRBV5-1 to TRBJ2-6; D ambiguous. V lost 0 bases, J lost 4 bases, and 17 bases lay in between. This CDR3 is 18 amino acids long. Germline V gene sequence: CDR1 SGHRS, CDR2 YFSETQ. DNA for the CDR3: TGCGCCAGCAGCTTGGGAGGCAGGTTCGGTCCCGGGGCCAACGTCCTGACTTTC. Translation: CASSLGGRFGPGANVLTF. Drawing the rest from reference TRBV5-1 and TRBJ2-6, the complete variable domain is KAGVTQTPRYLIKTRGQQVTLSCSPISGHRSVSWYQQTPGQGLQFLFEYFSETQRNKGNFPGRFSGRQFSNSRSEMNVSTLELGDSALYLCASSLGGRFGPGANVLTFGAGSRLTVL.

CDR3 bases: TGCGCCAGCAGCTCAGCAAGCGGGAGGGCCCTTGAGCAGTTCTTC. This codes for CASSSASGRALEQFF. J is TRBJ2-1 and V is TRBV5-1; TRBD2 aligns across 10 bases. Per the germline V gene, CDR1 is SGHRS and CDR2 is YFSETQ. Trimming cost V 3 bases and J 9 bases; bases outside gene matches: 9. This CDR3 has 15 amino acids.

In this sample, this clonotype turned up a few times. This chain links TRBV9 with TRBJ2-2, with 13 bases that match TRBD2. From germline, CDR1 is SGDLS and CDR2 YYNGEE. The CDR3 totals 18 residues. V gave up 4 bases and J gave up 4 bases; unmatched junction bases: 10. Here the CDR3 reads CASSLGLAGASGTGELFF. The CDR3 nucleotides read TGTGCCAGCAGCTTAGGACTAGCGGGAGCGTCAGGCACCGGGGAGCTGTTTTTT.

This clonotype was observed at least ten times. J is TRBJ1-4 and V is TRBV28, with 7 nucleotides matching TRBD1. This CDR3 region has 13 residues. The ends lost 6 bases at V and 10 bases at J; junction bases unmatched: 8. Germline CDR1 and CDR2: MDHEN and SYDVKM. The CDR3 spells CASRWTGPGKLFF. The CDR3 coding sequence is TGTGCCAGCAGGTGGACAGGACCGGGAAAACTGTTTTTT. The full variable domain, its missing parts supplied by reference TRBV28 and TRBJ1-4, is DVKVTQSSRYLVKRTGEKVFLECVQDMDHENMFWYRQDPGLGLRLIYFSYDVKMKEKGDIPEGYSVSREKKERFSLILESASTNQTSMYLCASRWTGPGKLFFGSGTQLSVL.

This clonotype was observed a few times. The chain is built from TRBV15 and TRBJ2-7; 7 bases line up with TRBD2. Trimming at V came to 1 base and at J to 0 bases, leaving 0 bases not matched to a gene. Germline CDR1 LNHNV, CDR2 YYDKDF (reference sequence). There are 14 residues in the CDR3. Written as DNA, the CDR3 is TGTGCCACCAGCAGAGGGGGGGGCTCCTACGAGCAGTACTTC. Translation: CATSRGGGSYEQYF.

The table lists this clonotype with many counts. The chain employs TRBV7-3 and TRBJ1-5, with D uncertain. The V and J ends lost 5 bases and 8 bases respectively, with 13 bases between them. In germline, CDR1 is SGHTA, CDR2 FQGTGA. The CDR3 has 13 amino acids. The CDR3 is CASSPSRWEPQHF. The CDR3 coding sequence is TGTGCCAGCAGCCCCTCCAGATGGGAGCCCCAGCATTTT.

This clonotype occurred many times. V and J are TRBV2 and TRBJ2-1, with D possibly called TRBD1 or TRBD2 (5 bases each). V lost 5 bases and J lost 0, with 11 bases in between. This CDR3 is built from 15 residues. Germline V CDR1 and CDR2: SNHLY, FYNNEI. CDR3 protein: CASSREGNSYNEQFF. The CDR3 nucleotides read TGTGCCAGCAGTAGAGAGGGGAACTCCTACAATGAGCAGTTCTTC.

The sample holds a few counts of this clonotype. The genes are TRBV27 and TRBJ2-7, with 7 bases that match TRBD2. The germline V gene encodes CDR1 MNHEY and CDR2 SMNVEV (reference sequence). J gave up 7 bases and V 6 bases, and 12 bases lay outside the gene matches. This CDR3 has 14 residues. CDR3 residues: CASRVTGTTFEQYF. In DNA form, the CDR3 reads TGTGCCAGCAGAGTCACCGGGACTACTTTTGAGCAGTACTTC.

There are many counts of this clonotype. This rearrangement joins TRBV20-1 to TRBJ2-7, with 8 bases matching TRBD1. Germline-derived CDR1 and CDR2 are DFQATT and SNEGSKA (reference sequence). The CDR3 has 14 residues. V lost 4 bases and J lost 2; bases outside the gene matches: 7. The CDR3: CSAIQDRDTYEQYF. CDR3 sequence (DNA): TGCAGTGCTATACAGGACAGGGACACCTACGAGCAGTACTTC.

This clonotype was seen only a few times. The V call is TRBV19, the J call TRBJ1-2; D not resolved. This CDR3 is built from 12 residues. V was trimmed by 4 bases and J by 4 bases, leaving 7 bases between them. Germline V gene data show CDR1 as LNHDA and CDR2 as SQIVND (reference sequence). CDR3 nucleotides: TGTGCCAGTAGTAACCCCAGCTATGGCTACACCTTC. Its translation: CASSNPSYGYTF.

There are many counts of this clonotype. One end of the junction fails to match germline, which may point to a read error. V gene TRBV2 combines with J gene TRBJ1-5, with D perhaps matching TRBD1 (6 bases). The CDR3 totals 14 residues. CDR1 SNHLY and CDR2 FYNNEI come from the germline V gene. The CDR3, as DNA: TGTGCCAGCTGTGAAGGGGACAAAGATCAGCCCCAGCATTTT. Translation gives CASCEGDKDQPQHF. The complete variable domain, with remaining parts taken from reference TRBV2 and TRBJ1-5, reads EPEVTQTPSHQVTQMGQEVILRCVPISNHLYFYWYRQILGQKVEFLVSFYNNEISEKSEIFDDQFSVERPDGSNFTLKIRSTKLEDSAMYFCASCEGDKDQPQHFGDGTRLSIL.

At least ten counts were recorded for this clonotype. The chain joins TRBV10-3 to TRBJ2-1; 11 bases line up with TRBD2. CDR3 size: 17 residues. The V gene end was trimmed by 3 bases and the J gene end by 5 bases; junction bases not matched to a gene: 9. Germline V gene sequence: CDR1 ENHRY, CDR2 SYGVKD. DNA for the CDR3: TGTGCCATCAGTGAACTAGCGGGAGATATCGGAAACAATGAGCAGTTCTTC. It encodes CAISELAGDIGNNEQFF.

This clonotype has ten or more counts. J is TRBJ2-5 and V is TRBV20-1; 7 bases align to TRBD1. This CDR3 has 13 amino acids. V lost 4 bases to trimming and J lost 5 bases; unmatched junction nucleotides: 7. From germline, CDR1 is DFQATT and CDR2 SNEGSKA (reference sequence). As DNA, the CDR3 is TGCAGTGCTATTCACAGGGGCGGCGAGACCCAGTACTTC. This sequence encodes CSAIHRGGETQYF.